The T cell receptor beta chain described here comes from a study of graft-versus-host responses after intestinal transplantation. Whole-study results and caveats: Present in recipient marrow, GvH clones included some that appeared first in ileum or blood.

Generated by immunoSEQ multiplex PCR, the TCRdb table keeps only in-frame clones and is missing some. The repertoire holds about 96,000 clones, about 90% seen once, with around 0.17% in the top ten. This CDR3 spans 15 amino acids. From germline, CDR1 is MGHRA and CDR2 YSYEKL. Trimming took 1 base from V and 1 from J, leaving 10 bases between them. A remark on this clone: Its antigen remains unknown.

Specimen: unstimulated CD4+ T cells sorted from spleen or lymph node cells, collected before intestinal transplant. The rearrangement joins TRBV4-1 to TRBJ1-1; no firm D call. The source is a human donor who received an intestinal transplant. CDR3 sequence reads: CASSQGAVENTEAFF. CDR3 nucleotide sequence: TGCGCCAGCAGCCAAGGAGCGGTCGAGAACACTGAAGCTTTCTTT.